Below, 3 T cell receptor beta chains from the same sample are listed, as sequenced in a study of blood T cell repertoires in COVID-19. This table comes from immunoSEQ multiplex PCR, and its TCRdb copy is limited to in-frame clones, with some not included. The sample lists over 150,000 clones; approximately 86% were seen once. The sequenced sample was peripheral blood. The receptors stem from a man in his fifties with active or convalescent COVID-19.

The chain recombines TRBV7-2 with TRBJ2-7; D is uncertain. V lost 1 base to trimming and J lost 2 bases, with 9 bases between them. The germline gives CDR1 SGHTA, CDR2 FQGNSA. The CDR3 sequence is 14 residues long. CDR3 loop: CASSLVGTTYEQYF. The DNA of the CDR3 is TGTGCCAGCAGCTTAGTAGGAACTACCTACGAGCAGTACTTC.

This clone was recorded only once. The chain is built from TRBV21-1 and TRBJ2-2; no DNA check was done on the table's D call, TRBD1. TRBV21-1 is flagged as a pseudogene. The CDR3 is made up of 11 amino acids. In DNA, the CDR3 is TGTGCCAGCAACCAGACCGGGGAGCTGTTTTTT. Its translation: CASNQTGELFF.

The V call is TRBV6-6, the J call TRBJ1-3; possibly TRBD1 for D (6 bases). The CDR3 extends over 16 amino acids. V lost 4 bases and J lost 0, with 13 bases in between. Germline assignment: CDR1 MNHNY and CDR2 SVGAGI (reference sequence). CDR3 sequence: CASSSRDIPSGNTIYF. CDR3 DNA: TGTGCCAGCAGTTCCCGGGACATACCCTCTGGAAACACCATATATTTT.